The following is a T cell receptor beta chain sequence with its context. Its matching antigen is unknown. TCRdb redid the calling of the reads with MiXCR, one entry per CDR3 protein. This table holds approximately 280,000 distinct CDR3 sequences, 22% found once. This record belongs to a study of T cell repertoires in cytomegalovirus infection. For the study at large: Researchers turned to recently identified HLA-C-restricted CMV epitopes as well as well-studied HLA-B-restricted ones. Shared public TCR beta signatures pointed to both CMV infection and a matching HLA type.

The CDR3 contains 13 residues. Losses at the gene ends were 1 base for V and 7 bases for J; bases not matched to a gene: 2. Germline loops: CDR1 LNHDA, CDR2 SQIVND (reference sequence). Study-level results: Dominating the ex vivo response were TCR beta clonotypes that were CMV-specific and HLA-C-restricted.

J is TRBJ1-2 and V is TRBV19, with 8 bases identical to TRBD1. This sample comprised cultured PBMCs, obtained from culture after CMV antigen stimulation. This sequence was found in a human donor in good health (CMV status not recorded). Some clones in this sample may be carry-over from other donors' samples. The CDR3 nucleotides are TGTGCCAGTAGTATAGGACAGGGGTCTGGCTACACCTTC. As protein: CASSIGQGSGYTF. The whole variable domain, filled in from reference TRBV19 and TRBJ1-2, reads DGGITQSPKYLFRKEGQNVTLSCEQNLNHDAMYWYRQDPGQGLRLIYYSQIVNDFQKGDIAEGYSVSREKKESFPLTVTSAQKNPTAFYLCASSIGQGSGYTFGSGTRLTVV.